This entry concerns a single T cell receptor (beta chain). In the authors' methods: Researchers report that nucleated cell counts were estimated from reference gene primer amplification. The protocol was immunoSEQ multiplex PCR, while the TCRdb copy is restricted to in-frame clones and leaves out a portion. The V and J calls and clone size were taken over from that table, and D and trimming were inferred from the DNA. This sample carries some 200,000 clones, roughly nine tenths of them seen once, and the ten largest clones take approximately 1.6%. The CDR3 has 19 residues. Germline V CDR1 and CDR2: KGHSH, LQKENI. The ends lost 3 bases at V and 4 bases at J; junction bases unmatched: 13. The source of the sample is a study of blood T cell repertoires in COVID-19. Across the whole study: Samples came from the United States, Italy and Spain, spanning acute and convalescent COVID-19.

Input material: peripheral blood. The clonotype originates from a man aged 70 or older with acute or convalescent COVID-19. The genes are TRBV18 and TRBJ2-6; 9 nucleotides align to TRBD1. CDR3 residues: CASSPAGTGTLRGANVLTF. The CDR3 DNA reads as TGTGCCAGCTCACCGGCCGGGACAGGGACCCTCAGGGGGGCCAACGTCCTGACTTTC.